These 9 T cell receptor beta chains share one sample of origin, sequenced in a study of blood T cell repertoires in COVID-19. Using immunoSEQ multiplex PCR, the repertoire was profiled, and TCRdb retains in-frame clones only, with some absent. The repertoire includes about 190,000 clones, about four fifths of them detected once, and approximately 3% sits in the top ten. Sequenced: PBMCs or T cells enriched from blood (not recorded which). These receptors were taken from a woman aged 25 to 39 who had recovered from COVID-19.

V usage is TRBV7-2 and J usage is TRBJ1-5; D not resolved. CDR3 length equals 13 residues. V dropped 5 bases and J dropped 5 bases, with 10 bases sitting between them. Germline CDR1 is SGHTA and CDR2 is FQGNSA. The CDR3 spells CASSALIDQPQHF. CDR3 DNA sequence: TGTGCCAGCAGCGCCCTGATAGATCAGCCCCAGCATTTT.

This chain uses TRBV27 with TRBJ2-1, with TRBD2 as a possible D gene (6 bases). CDR3 length: 17 amino acids. CDR1 MNHEY and CDR2 SMNVEV come from the germline V gene (reference sequence). The germline V and J ends were trimmed by 7 bases and 2 bases, with 21 bases remaining between them. The CDR3 nucleotides are TGTGCCAGCAATACCCTCTTTGCAGGGACTGCCTACAATGAGCAGTTCTTC. It specifies CASNTLFAGTAYNEQFF.

The J gene is TRBJ1-1, the V gene TRBV27; no clear D gene. This CDR3 contains 14 residues. Trimming took 5 bases from V and 3 from J, leaving 13 bases between them. Germline CDR1 and CDR2: MNHEY and SMNVEV (reference sequence). The CDR3 bases are TGTGCCAGCAGTCCCCGAGCCCGGGACACTGAAGCTTTCTTT. Residues: CASSPRARDTEAFF.

The chain couples TRBV5-1 to TRBJ1-1; 9 bases fit TRBD1. CDR1 is SGHRS and CDR2 is YFSETQ in the germline V gene. Trimming removed 3 bases from V and 4 bases from J; junction bases left unmatched: 4. This CDR3 comprises 14 residues. CDR3: CASSSRTGVTEAFF. CDR3 DNA: TGCGCCAGCAGCTCCAGGACAGGGGTCACTGAAGCTTTCTTT. The full variable domain, in which reference TRBV5-1 and TRBJ1-1 provide the parts outside the CDR3, is KAGVTQTPRYLIKTRGQQVTLSCSPISGHRSVSWYQQTPGQGLQFLFEYFSETQRNKGNFPGRFSGRQFSNSRSEMNVSTLELGDSALYLCASSSRTGVTEAFFGQGTRLTVV.

V is TRBV9 and J is TRBJ2-2; D gene uncertain. Trimming took 1 base from V and 6 from J, leaving 4 bases between them. This CDR3 region has 12 residues. CDR1 is SGDLS, CDR2 YYNGEE, per germline. The CDR3 sequence is CASSVLAGELFF. In DNA form, the CDR3 reads TGTGCCAGCAGCGTACTAGCCGGGGAGCTGTTTTTT.

The chain recombines TRBV7-2 with TRBJ2-1; 9 nucleotides match TRBD2. This CDR3 has 14 amino acids. From germline, CDR1 is SGHTA and CDR2 FQGNSA. The J segment lost 5 bases and the V segment lost 5 bases, leaving 4 bases of the junction unmatched. The CDR3 DNA reads as TGTGCCAGCAGCCCGGTAGCGGGGGACAATGAGCAGTTCTTC. Its translation is CASSPVAGDNEQFF.

This rearrangement joins TRBV5-4 to TRBJ2-7; a possible D gene is TRBD2 (5 bases). CDR3 length: 13 amino acids. Germline V gene sequence: CDR1 SGHNT, CDR2 YYREEE (reference sequence). Trimming pared 2 bases from V and 4 bases from J, leaving 10 bases between. The CDR3 loop is CASSLGTGYEQYF. CDR3 sequence (DNA): TGTGCCAGCAGCTTAGGAACGGGGTACGAGCAGTACTTC.

The chain couples TRBV25-1 to TRBJ1-5; 7 bases match TRBD1. This CDR3 has 12 residues. Germline assignment: CDR1 MGHDK and CDR2 SYGVNS. The V gene end was trimmed by 9 bases and the J gene end by 7 bases; junction bases not matched to a gene: 6. CDR3 bases: TGTGCCAGTAGACAGGGTGGCCAGCCCCAGCATTTT. This sequence encodes CASRQGGQPQHF.

The gene calls are TRBV5-1 and TRBJ1-1; the match to TRBD1 covers 9 bases. Germline V CDR1 and CDR2: SGHRS, YFSETQ. Trimming at V came to 6 bases and at J to 5 bases, leaving 5 bases not matched to a gene. This CDR3 spans 13 amino acids. As DNA, the CDR3 is TGCGCCAGCAAATCGGGGACAGGGACTGAAGCTTTCTTT. The encoded protein is CASKSGTGTEAFF.